This TCR beta chain was identified in a study of T cells in Graves' hyperthyroidism and ophthalmopathy. What was amplified from RNA transcripts were TCR beta CDR3 regions. The study used the HTBI primer set for a first-round RT-PCR of the TCR CDR3. MiXCR, applied by TCRdb to the multiplex PCR reads, yields one record per CDR3 protein. The sample consists of around 350,000 distinct CDR3 sequences, just under 25% of them appearing once. The CDR3 contains 14 residues. Deletions cut 6 bases from V and 0 bases from J, with 11 bases between. Germline V gene lookup returns CDR1 SGHTA and CDR2 FQGNSA. Uncontrolled infection, other autoimmune disease, pregnancy or lactation disqualified patients from enrolment.

The sequence came from a man aged 45 to 65 with Graves' hyperthyroidism. Sequenced input: blood. The chain links TRBV7-2 to TRBJ1-2; D is possibly TRBD1 (6 bases). This CDR3 is CASRADRSNYGYTF. The CDR3 DNA reads as TGTGCCAGCAGAGCGGACAGATCTAACTATGGCTACACCTTC.